The 20 T cell receptor beta chains listed next were all sequenced from one sample in a study of T cell clonotyping in hematopoietic cell transplantation. The time point is: recipient sample about 28 days before transplant, after cytoreduction. The method was immunoSEQ multiplex PCR; TCRdb's version includes in-frame clones alone and lacks a portion of them. Among roughly 80,000 clones listed, 95% to 97% were seen once. Specimen: peripheral blood mononuclear cells, collected before stem cell transplant. These receptors were collected from a woman between 50 and 59 years old with acute myeloid leukemia. Some clones in this sample may be carry-over from other donors' samples.

The V gene is TRBV7-9, the J gene TRBJ1-1; no definite D call. Germline CDR1 and CDR2: SEHNR and FQNEAQ (reference sequence). The CDR3 has 14 amino acids. V lost 2 bases, J lost 1 base, and 8 bases lay in between. The CDR3 spells CASSLRDSNTEAFF. As DNA, the CDR3 is TGTGCCAGCAGCTTAAGGGATTCGAACACTGAAGCTTTCTTT.

CDR3 sequence reads: CAISGTGGTDTQYF. DNA for the CDR3: TGTGCCATCAGTGGGACAGGGGGTACAGATACGCAGTATTTT. This rearrangement joins TRBV10-3 to TRBJ2-3; TRBD1 matches at 10 bases. CDR3 length equals 14 residues. V lost 4 bases and J lost 3; bases outside the gene matches: 1. Germline CDR1 and CDR2: ENHRY and SYGVKD.

The chain has TRBV5-1 and TRBJ2-3; D is possibly TRBD1 (6 bases). V was trimmed by 1 base and J by 0 bases, leaving 9 bases between them. Germline V gene data show CDR1 as SGHRS and CDR2 as YFSETQ. This CDR3 contains 15 residues. Here the CDR3 reads CASSLRGGSTDTQYF. CDR3 bases: TGCGCCAGCAGCTTGCGAGGGGGTAGCACAGATACGCAGTATTTT.

The chain joins TRBV19 to TRBJ1-1; D not certain. Germline CDR1 reads LNHDA; CDR2 reads SQIVND (reference sequence). V was clipped by 6 bases and J by 3 bases, with 20 bases between them. The CDR3 sequence is 16 residues long. The CDR3 loop reads CASRKSGVGLDTEAFF. The CDR3 DNA sequence: TGTGCCAGTAGGAAGTCGGGCGTCGGTCTAGACACTGAAGCTTTCTTT.

V is TRBV5-1 and J is TRBJ2-2; perhaps TRBD1 as D (5 bases). The CDR3 spans 14 residues. Germline CDR1 reads SGHRS; CDR2 reads YFSETQ. Trimming pared 4 bases from V and 7 bases from J, leaving 14 bases between. DNA for the CDR3: TGCGCCAGCAGCCCTGACAGAGAGGACGGGGAGCTGTTTTTT. This encodes CASSPDREDGELFF.

A note on this clone: One junction end does not reproduce the germline sequence, and a read error may be involved. The chain links TRBV6-8 to TRBJ2-7; the D gene is possibly TRBD1 (5 bases). Germline lookup yields CDR1 MNHGY and CDR2 SAAAGT. CDR3 length equals 9 residues. CDR3 sequence (DNA): TGTGCCAGCGCCGATGACAGTCACTTC. Translation: CASADDSHF.

The CDR3: CASSPRHGDTQYF. In nucleotides, the CDR3 is TGTGCCAGTAGTCCGCGACATGGAGATACGCAGTATTTT. This sequence joins TRBV19 and TRBJ2-3; D is unresolved. Germline CDR1 is LNHDA and CDR2 is SQIVND (reference sequence). The germline V and J ends were trimmed by 5 bases and 5 bases, with 11 bases remaining between them. The CDR3 runs 13 residues.

The rearrangement uses TRBV5-4 and TRBJ1-2; D possibly corresponds to TRBD1 (5 bases). The CDR3 is 13 residues long. V was cut by 1 base and J by 4 bases, with 8 bases left in between. Germline V gene data show CDR1 as SGHNT and CDR2 as YYREEE (reference sequence). The CDR3 nucleotides read TGTGCCAGCAGCTTGCAGGGAACCTATGGCTACACCTTC. As protein: CASSLQGTYGYTF.

This sequence joins TRBV2 and TRBJ2-2; the match to TRBD1 covers 11 bases. CDR3 length equals 21 residues. Per the germline V gene, CDR1 is SNHLY and CDR2 is FYNNEI. Germline trimming cut 4 bases from V and 6 bases from J; bases unmatched to any gene: 22. The CDR3 protein is CASSVPIRSGTGGRRAGELFF. CDR3 sequence (DNA): TGTGCCAGCAGTGTCCCCATACGCTCCGGGACAGGGGGACGTCGTGCCGGGGAGCTGTTTTTT.

V usage is TRBV9 and J usage is TRBJ1-2, with 9 bases matching TRBD1. The CDR3 loop spans 14 amino acids. Germline V CDR1 and CDR2: SGDLS, YYNGEE. V was clipped by 3 bases and J by 8 bases; unmatched bases: 8. CDR3 bases: TGTGCCAGCAGCGGATCCGGGACAGGGCTCGGCTACACCTTC. Encoded protein: CASSGSGTGLGYTF.

The rearrangement links TRBV25-1 to TRBJ1-4; a weak D match, TRBD1 (5 bases). Trimming removed 3 bases at V and 5 bases at J, with 10 bases between. There are 14 residues in the CDR3. Germline CDR1 and CDR2: MGHDK and SYGVNS. As DNA, the CDR3 is TGTGCCAGCAGTGATCAGGGTAGGAATGAAAAACTGTTTTTT. This translates into CASSDQGRNEKLFF.

J is TRBJ2-1 and V is TRBV28, with 8 bases lining up with TRBD2. V shed 11 bases and J 7 bases; nucleotides not matched to a gene: 4. This CDR3 has 11 residues. Germline V gives CDR1 MDHEN, CDR2 SYDVKM. The CDR3 nucleotides are TGTGCCGGCGGGAGGAGGAATGAGCAGTTCTTC. Amino acid sequence: CAGGRRNEQFF.

This rearrangement joins TRBV6-5 to TRBJ1-1, with D possibly matching TRBD1 (5 bases). Trimming pared 4 bases from V and 1 base from J, leaving 7 bases between. The CDR3 loop spans 13 amino acids. The germline V gene has CDR1 MNHEY and CDR2 SVGAGI. The DNA of the CDR3 is TGTGCCAGCAGTTGGGGGGAGAACACTGAAGCTTTCTTT. This codes for CASSWGENTEAFF.

The rearrangement uses TRBV7-8 and TRBJ2-7; 11 nucleotides match TRBD2. Germline CDR1 is SGHVS and CDR2 is FQNEAQ. The J segment lost 5 bases and the V segment lost 5 bases, leaving 11 bases of the junction unmatched. CDR3 length: 16 residues. The CDR3, as DNA: TGTGCCAGCAGCCTCCCAACTAGCGGGAGTATCCACGAGCAGTACTTC. Its protein product is CASSLPTSGSIHEQYF. Full variable domain (rest looked up from reference TRBV7-8 and TRBJ2-7): GAGVSQSPRYKVAKRGQDVALRCDPISGHVSLFWYQQALGQGPEFLTYFQNEAQLDKSGLPSDRFFAERPEGSVSTLKIQRTQQEDSAVYLCASSLPTSGSIHEQYFGPGTRLTVT.

The V and J genes are TRBV21-1 and TRBJ1-6. TRBV21-1 is shown as a pseudogene. The CDR3 is 17 amino acids. The CDR3 sequence: CASSKVPPRTYNSPLHF. The CDR3 DNA reads as TGTGCCAGCAGCAAAGTTCCGCCGAGGACCTATAATTCACCCCTCCACTTT.

The J gene is TRBJ1-1, the V gene TRBV6-4; 8 nucleotides agree with TRBD1. J gave up 4 bases and V 3 bases, and 7 bases lay outside the gene matches. The CDR3 is 15 residues long. Germline loops: CDR1 MRHNA, CDR2 SNTAGT. In nucleotides, the CDR3 is TGTGCCAGCAGTGAGGGCAGGGGGCGAGGCACTGAAGCTTTCTTT. This gives the protein CASSEGRGRGTEAFF.

The gene calls are TRBV5-1 and TRBJ1-1; D gene unclear. This CDR3 has 14 residues. Germline CDR1 is SGHRS and CDR2 is YFSETQ. V lost 0 bases to trimming and J lost 4 bases, with 10 bases between them. The CDR3: CASSLVMGSTEAFF. CDR3 nucleotide sequence: TGCGCCAGCAGCTTGGTTATGGGGAGCACTGAAGCTTTCTTT.

This rearrangement joins TRBV7-9 to TRBJ2-1; no reliable D call. V gave up 3 bases and J gave up 3 bases, with 6 bases separating them. The CDR3 totals 13 residues. The germline V gene has CDR1 SEHNR and CDR2 FQNEAQ (reference sequence). The CDR3 bases are TGTGCCAGCAGCTTCTCGGACTACAATGAGCAGTTCTTC. Its protein product is CASSFSDYNEQFF.

The chain combines TRBV9 with TRBJ2-7, with 8 bases that match TRBD2. V shed 4 bases, J shed 6 bases, and the junction held 15 bases outside the gene matches. Germline V CDR1 and CDR2: SGDLS, YYNGEE. The CDR3 contains 16 residues. The CDR3 loop reads CASSKETGTSLSEQYF. Written as DNA, the CDR3 is TGTGCCAGCAGCAAAGAGACCGGGACTAGTTTGTCCGAGCAGTACTTC.

This clone occurred once. One end of the junction is discordant with germline, which a read error may explain. The CDR3 DNA is TGCGCCGGCAGGGACAGGGAGGGTGGCTACACCTTC. It yields the protein CAGRDREGGYTF. This sequence joins TRBV5-1 and TRBJ1-2; 9 positions agree with TRBD1. The CDR3 runs to 12 residues. Germline loops: CDR1 SGHRS, CDR2 YFSETQ.